These 10 T cell receptor beta chains were all obtained from the same sample, sequenced in a study of T-cell reconstitution after alpha-beta-depleted transplantation in children. It was with unique molecular identifiers that the TCRbeta library was prepared. MiXCR, applied by TCRdb to the PCR reads, yields one record per CDR3 protein. The profile shows about 72,000 distinct CDR3 sequences, 5.5% to 7.5% of them singletons. The sequencing here drew on PBMCs from the stem cell graft donor, taken from the stem cell graft. The receptors originated from a human donor who donated a stem cell graft to a child with acute lymphoblastic leukemia.

In its sample, this clonotype was seen many times. The chain is built from TRBV18 and TRBJ1-1, with TRBD1 matching 7 bases. Germline V CDR1 and CDR2: KGHSH, LQKENI. The CDR3 contains 14 residues. The junction had 1 base not matched to a gene; V was cut back by 0 bases and J by 3 bases. CDR3 sequence (DNA): TGTGCCAGCTCACCACCAACAGGGGACACTGAAGCTTTCTTT. Its translation is CASSPPTGDTEAFF.

This clonotype was picked up many times. The rearrangement links TRBV5-1 to TRBJ1-6; weak D call: TRBD1 (5 bases). With 1 base removed from V and 6 bases from J, the gap between germline ends came to 11 bases. The CDR3 spans 15 residues. CDR1 is SGHRS, CDR2 YFSETQ, per germline. CDR3 amino acids: CASSLRGQANSPLHF. CDR3 nucleotides: TGCGCCAGCAGCTTGAGGGGCCAGGCTAATTCACCCCTCCACTTT.

This clonotype was seen ten or more times. J is TRBJ2-1 and V is TRBV3-1; 7 nucleotides align to TRBD2. This CDR3 is built from 16 residues. Trimming cost V 0 bases and J 7 bases; bases outside gene matches: 9. CDR1 is LGHDT, CDR2 YNNKEL, per germline (reference sequence). The CDR3 DNA reads as TGTGCCAGCAGCCAAGAGGGAGGGAGAGTTCGGAATGAGCAGTTCTTC. Translation: CASSQEGGRVRNEQFF.

This clonotype has at least ten counts. The chain recombines TRBV6-2 or TRBV6-3 with TRBJ2-7; D unclear. The germline CDR1 and CDR2 sequences are MNHEY and SVGEGT. V was shortened by 5 bases and J by 0 bases, with 8 bases between the two germline ends. This CDR3 is built from 13 residues. The CDR3 nucleotides read TGTGCCAGCAGTCGGCAGTTCTCCTACGAGCAGTACTTC. Protein product: CASSRQFSYEQYF.

The rearrangement uses TRBV2 and TRBJ1-1; the D is unclear. This CDR3 is 12 amino acids long. In germline, CDR1 is SNHLY, CDR2 FYNNEI. Deletions cut 8 bases from V and 4 bases from J, with 11 bases between. The CDR3 region has the DNA TGTGCCAGCGCAACGGTTGGCACTGAAGCTTTCTTT. Its protein product is CASATVGTEAFF.

This clonotype was observed many times. This chain uses TRBV18 with TRBJ2-7; perhaps D is TRBD1 or TRBD2 (5 bases each). The CDR3 loop spans 15 amino acids. V was clipped by 6 bases and J by 1 base, with 16 bases between them. From germline, CDR1 is KGHSH and CDR2 LQKENI. In DNA form, the CDR3 reads TGTGCCAGCTCCCCAGGGAGTCTGGGATCCTACGAGCAGTACTTC. As protein: CASSPGSLGSYEQYF.

This clonotype was counted at least ten times. V and J are TRBV3-1 and TRBJ2-7; 7 nucleotides match TRBD1. CDR1 is LGHDT and CDR2 is YNNKEL in the germline V gene (reference sequence). The CDR3 sequence is 13 residues long. Trimming at V came to 2 bases and at J to 4 bases, leaving 2 bases not matched to a gene. For the CDR3, the DNA is TGTGCCAGCAGCCAATGGACAGGTTACGAGCAGTACTTC. It specifies CASSQWTGYEQYF.

This clonotype was counted ten times or more. V usage is TRBV7-8 and J usage is TRBJ2-2; weak D call: TRBD2 (7 bases). CDR3 length equals 16 residues. Looked up from germline, CDR1 is SGHVS and CDR2 is FQNEAQ. V lost 5 bases, J lost 5 bases, and 18 bases lay in between. Here the CDR3 DNA reads TGTGCCAGCAGCGCGGACGGGGGGCCGGGAACCGGGGAGCTGTTTTTT. Translating gives CASSADGGPGTGELFF.

This clonotype was counted at least ten times. The rearrangement uses TRBV27 and TRBJ1-1; the D is unclear. Germline CDR1 and CDR2: MNHEY and SMNVEV (reference sequence). The CDR3 loop spans 12 amino acids. V gave up 8 bases and J gave up 1 base, with 8 bases separating them. CDR3 nucleotide sequence: TGTGCCAGCGGCCCTCCGAACACTGAAGCTTTCTTT. It codes for CASGPPNTEAFF.

The rearrangement links TRBV12-3 or TRBV12-4 to TRBJ1-2; D unresolved. Trimming left V 3 bases short and J 1 base short, with 9 bases between. The CDR3 is 14 amino acids. CDR3: CASSFGLLNYGYTF. The CDR3 DNA follows: TGTGCCAGCAGTTTTGGATTGCTTAACTATGGCTACACCTTC.